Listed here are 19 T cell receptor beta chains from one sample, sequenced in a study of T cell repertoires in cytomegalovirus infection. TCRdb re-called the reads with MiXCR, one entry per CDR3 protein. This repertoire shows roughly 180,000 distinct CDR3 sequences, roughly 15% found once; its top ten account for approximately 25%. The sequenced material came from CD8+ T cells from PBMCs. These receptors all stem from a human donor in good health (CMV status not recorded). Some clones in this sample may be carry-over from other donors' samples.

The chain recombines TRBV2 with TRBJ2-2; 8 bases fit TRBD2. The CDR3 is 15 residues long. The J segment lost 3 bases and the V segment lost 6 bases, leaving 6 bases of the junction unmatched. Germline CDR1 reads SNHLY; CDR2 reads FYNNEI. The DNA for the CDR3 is TGTGCCAGCAGCCTCGGGGGGGGCCACACCGGGGAGCTGTTTTTT. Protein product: CASSLGGGHTGELFF.

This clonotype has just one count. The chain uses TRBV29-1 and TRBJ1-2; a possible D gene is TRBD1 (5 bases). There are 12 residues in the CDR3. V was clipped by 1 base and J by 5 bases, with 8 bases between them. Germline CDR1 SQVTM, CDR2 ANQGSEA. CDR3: CSVEGSGYGYTF. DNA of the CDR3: TGCAGCGTTGAAGGATCAGGGTATGGCTACACCTTC.

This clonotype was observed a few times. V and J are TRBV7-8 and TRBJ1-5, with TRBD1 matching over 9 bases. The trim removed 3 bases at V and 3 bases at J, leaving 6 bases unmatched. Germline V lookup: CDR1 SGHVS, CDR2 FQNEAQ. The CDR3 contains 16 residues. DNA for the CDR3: TGTGCCAGCAGCTTTACAGGGGGCGGCTTCAATCAGCCCCAGCATTTT. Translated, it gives CASSFTGGGFNQPQHF.

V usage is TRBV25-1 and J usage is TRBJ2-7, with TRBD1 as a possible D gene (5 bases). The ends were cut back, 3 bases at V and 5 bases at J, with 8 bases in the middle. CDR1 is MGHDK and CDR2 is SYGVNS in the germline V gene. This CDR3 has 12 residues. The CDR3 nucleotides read TGTGCCAGCAGTGAGGGGCCCGACGAGCAGTACTTC. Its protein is CASSEGPDEQYF.

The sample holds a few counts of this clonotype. The DNA of the CDR3 is TGTGCCAGCAGCGTAGCCGGGGCTAACTATGGCTACACCTTC. Protein: CASSVAGANYGYTF. V usage is TRBV9 and J usage is TRBJ1-2; D is unresolved. Trimming took off 0 bases at V and 0 bases at J, with 6 bases between the two ends. The length of the CDR3 is 14 residues. Germline assignment: CDR1 SGDLS and CDR2 YYNGEE.

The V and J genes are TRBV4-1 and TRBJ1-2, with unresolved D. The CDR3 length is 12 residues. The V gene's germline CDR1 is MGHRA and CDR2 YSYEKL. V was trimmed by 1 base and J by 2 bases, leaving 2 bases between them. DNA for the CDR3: TGCGCCAGCAGCCAAGGGAACTATGGCTACACCTTC. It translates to CASSQGNYGYTF.

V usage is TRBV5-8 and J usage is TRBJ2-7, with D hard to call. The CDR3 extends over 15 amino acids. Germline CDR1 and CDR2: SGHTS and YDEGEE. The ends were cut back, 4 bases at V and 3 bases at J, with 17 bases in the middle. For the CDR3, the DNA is TGTGCCAGCAGCCCGTCGTTGATCCATCTCTACGAGCAGTACTTC. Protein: CASSPSLIHLYEQYF.

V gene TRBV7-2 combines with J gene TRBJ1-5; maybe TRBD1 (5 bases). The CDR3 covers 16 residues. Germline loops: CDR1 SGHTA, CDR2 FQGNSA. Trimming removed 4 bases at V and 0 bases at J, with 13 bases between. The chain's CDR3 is CASSSADRNSNQPQHF. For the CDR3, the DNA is TGTGCCAGCAGCTCTGCCGACAGAAATAGCAATCAGCCCCAGCATTTT.

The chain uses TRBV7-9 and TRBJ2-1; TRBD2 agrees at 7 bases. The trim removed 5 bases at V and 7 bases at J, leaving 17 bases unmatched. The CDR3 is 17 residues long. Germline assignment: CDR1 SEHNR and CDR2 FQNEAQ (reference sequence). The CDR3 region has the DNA TGTGCCAGCAGCCTCCGGGTGAGCGGGGCAACTAGTAATGAGCAGTTCTTC. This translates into CASSLRVSGATSNEQFF.

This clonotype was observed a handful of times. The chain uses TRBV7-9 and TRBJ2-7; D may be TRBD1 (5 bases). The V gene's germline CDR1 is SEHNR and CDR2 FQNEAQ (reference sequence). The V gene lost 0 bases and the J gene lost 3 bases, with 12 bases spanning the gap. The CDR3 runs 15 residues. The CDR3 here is CASSLARAGFYEQYF. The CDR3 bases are TGTGCCAGCAGCTTAGCACGAGCAGGGTTCTACGAGCAGTACTTC.

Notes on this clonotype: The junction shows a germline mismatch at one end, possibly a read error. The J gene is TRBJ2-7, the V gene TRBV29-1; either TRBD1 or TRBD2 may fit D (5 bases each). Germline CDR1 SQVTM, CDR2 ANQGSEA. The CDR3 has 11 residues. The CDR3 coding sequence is TGCAGCGTTGAAACCCGGGACGGATGCCAATTC. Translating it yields CSVETRDGCQF.

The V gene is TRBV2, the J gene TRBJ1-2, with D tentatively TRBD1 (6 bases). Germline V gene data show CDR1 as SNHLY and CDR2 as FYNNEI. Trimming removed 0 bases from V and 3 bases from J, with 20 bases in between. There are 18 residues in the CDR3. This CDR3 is CASSEALQRGVDDYGYTF. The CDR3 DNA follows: TGTGCCAGCAGTGAAGCGCTTCAGAGGGGGGTAGACGACTATGGCTACACCTTC.

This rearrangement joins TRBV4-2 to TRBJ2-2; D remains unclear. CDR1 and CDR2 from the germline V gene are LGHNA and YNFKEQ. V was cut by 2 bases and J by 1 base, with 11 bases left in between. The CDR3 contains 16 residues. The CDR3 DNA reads TGTGCCAGCAGCCAAACGCTGGCTCGGAACACCGGGGAGCTGTTTTTT. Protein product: CASSQTLARNTGELFF.

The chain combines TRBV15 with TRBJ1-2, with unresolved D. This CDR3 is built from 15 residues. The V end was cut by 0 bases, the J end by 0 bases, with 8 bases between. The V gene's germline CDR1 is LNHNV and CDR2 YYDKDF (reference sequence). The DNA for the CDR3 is TGTGCCACCAGCAGAGATGCAGGAGCTAACTATGGCTACACCTTC. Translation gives CATSRDAGANYGYTF.

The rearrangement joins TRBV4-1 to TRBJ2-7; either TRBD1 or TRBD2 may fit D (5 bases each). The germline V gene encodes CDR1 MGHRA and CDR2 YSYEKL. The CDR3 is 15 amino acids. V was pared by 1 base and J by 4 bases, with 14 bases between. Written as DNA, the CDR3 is TGCGCCAGCAGCCAAGTGGCAGGGAGTACGTACGAGCAGTACTTC. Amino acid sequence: CASSQVAGSTYEQYF.

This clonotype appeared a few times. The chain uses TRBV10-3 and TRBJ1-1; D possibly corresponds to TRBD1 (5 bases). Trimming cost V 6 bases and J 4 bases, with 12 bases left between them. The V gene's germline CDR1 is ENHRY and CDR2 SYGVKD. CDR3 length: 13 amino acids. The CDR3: CAISRESVTEAFF. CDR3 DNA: TGTGCCATCAGCAGGGAATCGGTCACTGAAGCTTTCTTT.

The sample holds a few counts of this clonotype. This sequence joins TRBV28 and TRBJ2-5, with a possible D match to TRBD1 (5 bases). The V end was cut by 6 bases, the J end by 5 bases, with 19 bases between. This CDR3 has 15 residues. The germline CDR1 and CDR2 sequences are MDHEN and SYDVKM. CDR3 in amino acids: CASSQDSTPRETQYF. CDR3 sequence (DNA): TGTGCCAGCAGCCAAGACAGCACCCCCCGGGAGACCCAGTACTTC.

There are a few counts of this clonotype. CDR3 residues: CASSLSLTEAFF. The CDR3 DNA reads as TGTGCCAGCAGCTTATCCCTCACTGAAGCTTTCTTT. The V and J genes are TRBV7-9 and TRBJ1-1; D ambiguous. Germline CDR1 reads SEHNR; CDR2 reads FQNEAQ (reference sequence). CDR3 length: 12 amino acids. V lost 2 bases and J 4 bases, leaving 5 bases between the germline ends.

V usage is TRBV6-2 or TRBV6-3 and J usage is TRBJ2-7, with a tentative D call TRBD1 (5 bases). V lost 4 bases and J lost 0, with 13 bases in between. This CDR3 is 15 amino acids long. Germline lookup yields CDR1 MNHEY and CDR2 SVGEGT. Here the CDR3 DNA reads TGTGCCAGCAGTTTCGAACAGGATAGCTCCTACGAGCAGTACTTC. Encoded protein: CASSFEQDSSYEQYF.